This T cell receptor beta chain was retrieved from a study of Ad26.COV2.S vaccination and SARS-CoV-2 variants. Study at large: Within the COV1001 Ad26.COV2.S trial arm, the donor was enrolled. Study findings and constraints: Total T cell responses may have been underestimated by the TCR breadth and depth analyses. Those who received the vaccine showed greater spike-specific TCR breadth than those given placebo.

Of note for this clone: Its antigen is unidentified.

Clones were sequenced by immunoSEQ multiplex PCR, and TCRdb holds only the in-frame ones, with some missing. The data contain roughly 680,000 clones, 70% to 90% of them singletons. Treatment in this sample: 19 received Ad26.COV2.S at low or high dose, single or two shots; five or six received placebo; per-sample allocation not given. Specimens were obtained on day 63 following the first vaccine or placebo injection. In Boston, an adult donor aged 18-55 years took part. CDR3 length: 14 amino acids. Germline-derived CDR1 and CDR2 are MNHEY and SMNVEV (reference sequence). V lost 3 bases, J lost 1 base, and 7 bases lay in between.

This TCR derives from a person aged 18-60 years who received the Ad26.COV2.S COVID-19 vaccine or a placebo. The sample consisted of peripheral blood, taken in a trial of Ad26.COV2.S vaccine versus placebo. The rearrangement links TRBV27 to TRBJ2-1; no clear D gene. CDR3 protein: CASSFTRSYNEQFF. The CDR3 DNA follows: TGTGCCAGCAGTTTTACCAGGTCCTACAATGAGCAGTTCTTC.